These T cell receptor beta chains were read from a single sample in a study of cytomegalovirus exposure and HLA in healthy donors. TCRdb's copy holds only in-frame clones and misses some; the assay was immunoSEQ multiplex PCR. Of around 85,000 clones detected, 65% to 75% appear once; the ten largest clones hold more than 3.5%. The sequencing input was PBMCs. The receptors derive from a man between 60 and 75 years old in good health and CMV-seronegative. The CDR3 runs from the conserved cysteine through the conserved F or W. A D gene is named only where the DNA matches it firmly. Some rows mark clone size as missing; the rest say once, few, many or name a class of expanded clone.

-	TRBV9	TRBJ1-1	TRBD1	TGTGCCAGCAGCGCTCGACAGGGCGCCCCCCACACTGAAGCTTTCTTT	CASSARQGAPHTEAFF
-	TRBV6-1	TRBJ1-4	TRBD1	TGTGCCAGCAGTGGGGACAGTCTCAATGAAAAACTGTTTTTT	CASSGDSLNEKLFF
-	TRBV19	TRBJ1-6	-	TGTGCCACGAGGGCTGGAAGCTCCTATAATTCACCCCTCCACTTT	CATRAGSSYNSPLHF
-	TRBV7-9	TRBJ2-1	TRBD2	TGTGCCAGCAGCTTCGGGGGCGGGGGGGGCCCCCGGGGTGAGCAGTTCTTC	CASSFGGGGGPRGEQFF
-	TRBV7-3	TRBJ2-2	TRBD2	TGTGCCAGCAGCCCCGGGGAGGGGATTTACACCGGGGAGCTGTTTTTT	CASSPGEGIYTGELFF
-	TRBV11-2	TRBJ2-1	TRBD2	TGTGCCAGCAACGGGGGGGCTTACAATGAGCAGTTCTTC	CASNGGAYNEQFF
once	TRBV11-3	TRBJ1-1	-	TGTGCCAGCAGCTTAGGGCTGAACACTGAAGCTTTCTTT	CASSLGLNTEAFF
few	TRBV10-1	TRBJ1-2	-	TGCGCCAGCAGGGGGCGGGGGAACTATGGCTACACCTTC	CASRGRGNYGYTF
-	TRBV7-9	TRBJ1-1	-	TGTGCCAGCAGCTTAGAGTCGGTTCGGAGCCCTGAAGCTTTCTTT	CASSLESVRSPEAFF
-	TRBV30	TRBJ2-5	-	TGTGCCTGGAGTGTATACGGGGAGACCCAGTACTTC	CAWSVYGETQYF
-	TRBV2	TRBJ2-7	-	TGTGCCAGCATCATCACCAGGGGCGAGCAGTACTTC	CASIITRGEQYF
-	TRBV10-3	TRBJ1-2	-	TGTGCCATCAGTACGACAGGCCTCTATGGCTACACCTTC	CAISTTGLYGYTF
-	TRBV6-1	TRBJ1-5	-	TGTGCCAGCAGTGAAAGGGGGTATCAGCATCAGCCCCAGCATTTT	CASSERGYQHQPQHF
few	TRBV6-6	TRBJ1-1	-	TGTGCCAGCAGTTCAGATGAAGCTTTCTTT	CASSSDEAFF
-	TRBV11-3	TRBJ1-2	TRBD1	TGTGCCAGTAAGACCCGCGGACAGGGGGATCGGGATGGCTACACCTTC	CASKTRGQGDRDGYTF
-	TRBV11-3	TRBJ2-1	-	TGTGCCAGCAGCGAACACGGGTCCGAGAATGAGCAGTTCTTC	CASSEHGSENEQFF